This TCR beta chain was recorded in a study of T cell repertoires in cytomegalovirus infection. Study-wide context: Shared public TCR beta signatures pointed to both CMV infection and a matching HLA type.

This CDR3 region has 17 residues. In germline, CDR1 is SGHDN, CDR2 FVKESK. Deletions cut 0 bases from V and 5 bases from J, with 17 bases between. Study-wide findings and caveats: There were HLA-C-restricted CMV-specific TCR beta clonotypes dominating the ex vivo response. CMV carriers having the relevant HLA were flagged by cumulative public TCR beta family frequency.

TCRdb processed the reads anew with MiXCR; each CDR3 protein has one entry. The sample has approximately 750,000 distinct CDR3 sequences, 35% to 40% seen once. Comments on this clonotype: No antigen is known for it.

Sequenced material: PBMCs. The V and J genes are TRBV14 and TRBJ2-1; D unresolved. This clonotype was sampled from a human donor in good health (CMV status not recorded). Some clones in this sample may be carry-over from other donors' samples. CDR3 sequence (DNA): TGTGCCAGCAGCCAAGATCCAATCGCCACATTGGACAATGAGCAGTTCTTC. Residues: CASSQDPIATLDNEQFF.